This TCR beta chain appears in the sequencing data of a study of T cells expressing NK-cell markers. Turning to the study itself: Obtained from sorted CD3+CD56+NKG2C+, CD3+CD56+NKG2C- and CD3+CD56-NKG2C+ T cells were the TCR beta repertoires.

The CDR3 has 14 amino acids. Per germline, CDR1 DFQATT and CDR2 SNEGSKA (reference sequence). TCRdb reprocessed the 5' RACE reads, with one entry per CDR3 protein and no DNA. The sample table includes about 260,000 distinct CDR3 sequences. With respect to this clonotype: Its antigen is unidentified.

Findings and caveats of the study: In more than 5 donors, dominant CD3+CD56+NKG2C+ clonotypes ranked among the top 10 CD8+ clonotypes. The CD3+CD56-NKG2C+ fraction of several donors was also led by these clonotypes.

J is TRBJ2-3 and V is TRBV20-1; the D gene TCRdb calls, TRBD2, cannot be checked with no DNA. This clonotype originated in a man aged 18 to 30 in good health. The sequencing sample was made of blood T cells: a sorted CD56 or NKG2C T cell subset, CD4+ or CD8+ T cells, or bulk PBMC T cells (not recorded which). CDR3 in amino acids: CSARDRAVTDTQYF.